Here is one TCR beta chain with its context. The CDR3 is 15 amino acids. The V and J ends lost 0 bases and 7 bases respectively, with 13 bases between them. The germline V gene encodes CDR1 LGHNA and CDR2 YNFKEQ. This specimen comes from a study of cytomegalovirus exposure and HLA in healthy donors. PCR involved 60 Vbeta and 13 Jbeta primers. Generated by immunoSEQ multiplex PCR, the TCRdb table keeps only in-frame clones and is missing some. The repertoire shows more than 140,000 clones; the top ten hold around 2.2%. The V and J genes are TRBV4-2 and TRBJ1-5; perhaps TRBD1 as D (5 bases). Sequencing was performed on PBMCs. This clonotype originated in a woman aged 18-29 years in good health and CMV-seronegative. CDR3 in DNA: TGTGCCAGCAGCCAAGAGATACGGGGGGTCCAGCCCCAGCATTTT. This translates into CASSQEIRGVQPQHF.